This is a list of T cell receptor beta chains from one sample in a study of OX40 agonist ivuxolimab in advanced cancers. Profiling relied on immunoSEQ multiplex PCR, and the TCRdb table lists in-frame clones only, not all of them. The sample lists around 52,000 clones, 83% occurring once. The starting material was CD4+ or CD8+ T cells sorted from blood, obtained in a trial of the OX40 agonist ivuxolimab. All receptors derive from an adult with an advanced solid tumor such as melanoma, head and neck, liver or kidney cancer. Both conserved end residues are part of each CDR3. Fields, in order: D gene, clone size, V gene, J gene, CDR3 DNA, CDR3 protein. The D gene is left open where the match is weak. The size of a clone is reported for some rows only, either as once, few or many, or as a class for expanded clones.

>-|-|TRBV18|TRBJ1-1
TGTGCCAGCTCACTCCGGGGGGACACTGAAGCTTTCTTT
CASSLRGDTEAFF
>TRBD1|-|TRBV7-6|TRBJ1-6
TGTGCCAGCAGCTTAGGAGACAGGGCTTCACCCCTCCACTTT
CASSLGDRASPLHF
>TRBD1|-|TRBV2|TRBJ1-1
TGTGCCAGCAGTGCGAGACAGGGGGGTACTGAAGCTTTCTTT
CASSARQGGTEAFF
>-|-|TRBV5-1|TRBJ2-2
TGCGCCAGCAGCCCACAGGGAAGCGGGGAGCTGTTTTTT
CASSPQGSGELFF
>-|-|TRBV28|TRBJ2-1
TGTGCCAGCAGTCGGACTCCCCATGAGCAGTTCTTC
CASSRTPHEQFF
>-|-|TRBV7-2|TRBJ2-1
TGTGCCAGCAGCCCCACCAGAGAGGACTACAATGAGCAGTTCTTC
CASSPTREDYNEQFF
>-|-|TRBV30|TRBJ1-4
TGTGCCTGGGACAGCGCGAGCCCTCAGGGTGAAAAACTGTTTTTT
CAWDSASPQGEKLFF
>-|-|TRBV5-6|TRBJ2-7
TGTGCCAGCAGCCTCCCCCCAGGGTACGAGCAGTACTTC
CASSLPPGYEQYF
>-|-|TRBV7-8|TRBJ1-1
TGTGCCAGCAGCTTAGGTACGGGGGCGGCGAACACTGAAGCTTTCTTT
CASSLGTGAANTEAFF
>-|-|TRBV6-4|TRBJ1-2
TGTGCCAGCAGTGCCCGCGGGGGTCAGGGCCTCTTAGGCTACACCTTC
CASSARGGQGLLGYTF
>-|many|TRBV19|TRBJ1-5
TGTGCCAGTAGACAGGGACGCAATCAGCCCCAGCATTTT
CASRQGRNQPQHF
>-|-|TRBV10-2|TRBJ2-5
TGCGCCAGCAGCCCCGCGGGGGCGACAGAGACCCAGTACTTC
CASSPAGATETQYF
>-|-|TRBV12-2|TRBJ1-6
-
CASRSWGVGSPLHF
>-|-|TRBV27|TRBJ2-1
TGTGCCAGCAGTTTATCCGGGTCCTACAATGAGCAGTTCTTC
CASSLSGSYNEQFF
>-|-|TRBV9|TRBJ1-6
TGTGCCAGCTCCCCGGGGGTCTCGAATTCACCCCTCCACTTT
CASSPGVSNSPLHF
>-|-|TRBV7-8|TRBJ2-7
TGTGCCAGCAGCCCACGTCCGGGGAGGGGGGCTCTCAGCTCCTACGAGCAGTACTTC
CASSPRPGRGALSSYEQYF
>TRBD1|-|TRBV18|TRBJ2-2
TGTGCCAGCTCACCGGACAGGGGTACCGGGGAGCTGTTTTTT
CASSPDRGTGELFF
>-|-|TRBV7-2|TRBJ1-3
TGTGCCAGCAGCTTAGAAATCCAATTCTCTGGAAACACCATATATTTT
CASSLEIQFSGNTIYF
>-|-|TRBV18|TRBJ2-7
TGTGCCAGCTCACGGGGGCAGGGTGGCTACGAGCAGTACTTC
CASSRGQGGYEQYF
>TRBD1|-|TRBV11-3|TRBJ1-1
TGTGCCAGCAGCTTAGGGGGAGGGGGCCGAACTGAAGCTTTCTTT
CASSLGGGGRTEAFF
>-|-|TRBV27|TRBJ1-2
TGTGCCAGCAGTAAACAGGGAGTTGGGAACTATGGCTACACCTTC
CASSKQGVGNYGYTF
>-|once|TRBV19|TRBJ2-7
TGTGCCAGTAGCCCGGGGGCTTGGTCCTACGAGCAGTACTTC
CASSPGAWSYEQYF
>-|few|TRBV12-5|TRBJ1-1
TGTGCTAGTGGTTTGGGGCATCAGAACACTGAAGCTTTCTTT
CASGLGHQNTEAFF
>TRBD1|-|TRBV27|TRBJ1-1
TGTGCCAGCAGTCTGCAGGGGGATTGGGCTGAAGCTTTCTTT
CASSLQGDWAEAFF